The 32 T cell receptor beta chains below come from one sample, sequenced in a study of T cells in Graves' hyperthyroidism and ophthalmopathy. Amplified TCR beta CDR3 regions came from RNA transcripts. The study used the HTBI primer set for a first-round RT-PCR of the TCR CDR3. TCRdb passed the multiplex PCR reads through MiXCR, listing each CDR3 protein once. The repertoire holds hundreds of thousands of distinct CDR3 sequences, with about 15% as singletons. What was sequenced was blood. The receptors come from a woman aged 45-60 years with Graves' ophthalmopathy.

The chain employs TRBV5-8 and TRBJ2-1, with TRBD2 as a possible D gene (5 bases). Trimming left V 1 base short and J 12 bases short, with 23 bases between. This CDR3 contains 16 residues. The germline gives CDR1 SGHTS, CDR2 YDEGEE. CDR3 sequence: CASSLFVTDLILAQFF. CDR3 bases: TGTGCCAGCAGCTTGTTTGTTACTGATTTGATTCTAGCGCAGTTCTTC.

This clonotype was detected a few times. The chain uses TRBV7-3 and TRBJ2-1; 12 nucleotides match TRBD2. The V gene's germline CDR1 is SGHTA and CDR2 FQGTGA. V shed 5 bases, J shed 9 bases, and the junction held 5 bases outside the gene matches. CDR3 length: 14 amino acids. The chain's CDR3 is CASSRLAGVGEQFF. The DNA for the CDR3 is TGTGCCAGCAGCCGACTAGCGGGAGTAGGTGAGCAGTTCTTC.

Only a few counts were recorded for this clonotype. V is TRBV4-3 and J is TRBJ1-4; no reliable D call. Trimming pared 0 bases from V and 11 bases from J, leaving 16 bases between. The CDR3 sequence is 15 residues long. CDR1 is LGHNA and CDR2 is YSLEER in the germline V gene. This CDR3 is CASSQDVAESRKLFF. CDR3 sequence (DNA): TGCGCCAGCAGCCAAGATGTGGCAGAGAGTCGCAAACTGTTTTTT.

This clonotype turned up a few times. The rearrangement joins TRBV19 to TRBJ1-5, with a weak D call TRBD1 (6 bases). Trimming removed 8 bases from V and 1 base from J, with 18 bases in between. The CDR3 spans 16 residues. Germline V gene lookup returns CDR1 LNHDA and CDR2 SQIVND (reference sequence). Here the CDR3 reads CASRKLTQGSNQPQHF. The CDR3 DNA reads as TGTGCCAGTCGAAAACTAACTCAGGGGAGCAATCAGCCCCAGCATTTT.

Many counts were recorded for this clonotype. The chain couples TRBV6-4 to TRBJ1-2; possible D gene TRBD1, 5 bases. This CDR3 is 15 amino acids long. Trimming cost V 3 bases and J 2 bases, with 13 bases left between them. The V gene's germline CDR1 is MRHNA and CDR2 SNTAGT. Here the CDR3 DNA reads TGTGCCAGCAGTGAAGGCTGGGGCAGCAACTATGGCTACACCTTC. It is translated as CASSEGWGSNYGYTF.

This clonotype turned up a few times. The chain is built from TRBV24-1 and TRBJ2-3; tentative D call: TRBD1 (6 bases). The CDR3 is 15 residues long. Germline values: CDR1 KGHDR, CDR2 SFDVKD. The germline V and J ends were trimmed by 3 bases and 2 bases, with 11 bases remaining between them. CDR3 region: CATSDQRDTTDTQYF. The DNA for the CDR3 is TGTGCCACCAGTGATCAAAGGGACACCACAGATACGCAGTATTTT.

Many counts were recorded for this clonotype. The V gene is TRBV12-3 or TRBV12-4, the J gene TRBJ2-7, with D possibly matching TRBD1 (5 bases). V was pared by 5 bases and J by 6 bases, with 17 bases between. This CDR3 comprises 14 residues. CDR3 nucleotides: TGTGCCAGCAGTCGGAGTCCTATGGGGCTCGAGCAGTACTTC. Translated, it gives CASSRSPMGLEQYF.

The sample holds many counts of this clonotype. The rearrangement joins TRBV6-1 to TRBJ2-5, with D maybe TRBD1 (6 bases). With 5 bases removed from V and 4 bases from J, the gap between germline ends came to 14 bases. The CDR3 runs 14 residues. Germline-derived CDR1 and CDR2 are MNHNS and SASEGT. CDR3 sequence: CASSYLGARETQYF. The CDR3 DNA reads TGTGCCAGCAGTTATCTGGGGGCGCGAGAGACCCAGTACTTC.

The rearrangement links TRBV20-1 to TRBJ2-2; 13 nucleotides line up with TRBD2. V gave up 1 base and J gave up 5 bases; unmatched junction bases: 1. CDR1 DFQATT and CDR2 SNEGSKA come from the germline V gene (reference sequence). This CDR3 spans 15 amino acids. The CDR3 loop is CSARVTSGGTGELFF. In DNA form, the CDR3 reads TGCAGTGCTAGAGTGACTAGCGGGGGGACCGGGGAGCTGTTTTTT.

The rearrangement uses TRBV12-3 or TRBV12-4 and TRBJ2-3, with D perhaps matching TRBD1 (5 bases). There are 11 residues in the CDR3. The V end was cut by 7 bases, the J end by 9 bases, with 11 bases between. CDR3 in DNA: TGTGCCAGCACCCGGACAAACACGCAGTATTTT. Translating gives CASTRTNTQYF.

The J gene is TRBJ2-7, the V gene TRBV14; a possible D gene is TRBD2 (6 bases). The germline gives CDR1 SGHDN, CDR2 FVKESK. V was pared by 0 bases and J by 3 bases, with 15 bases between. There are 16 residues in the CDR3. The CDR3 nucleotides read TGTGCCAGCAGCCAAGATCTACTCGGGGGTATCTACGAGCAGTACTTC. This codes for CASSQDLLGGIYEQYF. Filled out from reference TRBV14 and TRBJ2-7, the complete variable domain reads EAGVTQFPSHSVIEKGQTVTLRCDPISGHDNLYWYRRVMGKEIKFLLHFVKESKQDESGMPNNRFLAERTGGTYSTLKVQPAELEDSGVYFCASSQDLLGGIYEQYFGPGTRLTVT.

Concerning this clonotype: The junction departs from germline at one end; a sequencing error may be responsible. The chain has TRBV25-1 and TRBJ2-5, with D uncertain. The CDR3 runs 13 residues. The germline CDR1 and CDR2 sequences are MGHDK and SYGVNS. The CDR3 DNA is TGTGCCGGCAGTGTGTACGATCGGGAGACCCAGTACTTC. Its translation: CAGSVYDRETQYF.

This clonotype occurred many times. The chain uses TRBV7-2 and TRBJ2-1; D call uncertain. Germline-derived CDR1 and CDR2 are SGHTA and FQGNSA. The ends were cut back, 2 bases at V and 8 bases at J, with 4 bases in the middle. The CDR3 length is 11 residues. CDR3 loop: CASSLLDEQFF. In nucleotides, the CDR3 is TGTGCCAGCAGCTTATTGGATGAGCAGTTCTTC.

A note on this clonotype: One end of the junction varies from germline; a read error may be responsible. The rearrangement joins TRBV28 to TRBJ2-2; 12 bases align to TRBD2. The germline gives CDR1 MDHEN, CDR2 SYDVKM. The CDR3 sequence is 16 residues long. CDR3 coding DNA: TGTGCCAGCAGTTTCGGACTAGCGGGATTCACCGGGGGGCTGTTTTTT. Translated, it gives CASSFGLAGFTGGLFF.

This clonotype was detected a few times. J is TRBJ2-2 and V is TRBV5-1; D ambiguous. The V and J ends lost 0 bases and 2 bases respectively, with 8 bases between them. The CDR3 loop spans 15 amino acids. Germline values: CDR1 SGHRS, CDR2 YFSETQ. The CDR3 sequence: CASSLVTLNTGELFF. CDR3 coding DNA: TGCGCCAGCAGCTTGGTTACTCTCAACACCGGGGAGCTGTTTTTT.

This clonotype was seen more than once but under ten times. The rearrangement joins TRBV24-1 to TRBJ2-3; maybe TRBD1 (7 bases). V lost 9 bases, J lost 6 bases, and 21 bases lay in between. Looked up from germline, CDR1 is KGHDR and CDR2 is SFDVKD. This CDR3 is built from 15 residues. CDR3 residues: CATGGGGAVADTQYF. The CDR3 region has the DNA TGTGCCACCGGCGGAGGGGGCGCCGTCGCGGATACGCAGTATTTT.

This clonotype appeared a few times. The CDR3 sequence is CASSSRLAGEQFF. CDR3 in DNA: TGTGCCAGCAGCTCCCGGCTAGCGGGCGAGCAGTTCTTC. The genes are TRBV27 and TRBJ2-1; 8 nucleotides agree with TRBD2. CDR1 and CDR2 from the germline V gene are MNHEY and SMNVEV (reference sequence). The CDR3 runs 13 residues. V was clipped by 6 bases and J by 10 bases; unmatched bases: 8.

The rearrangement uses TRBV3-1 and TRBJ2-1; TRBD2 is a possible D gene (5 bases). The germline CDR1 and CDR2 sequences are LGHDT and YNNKEL (reference sequence). The V gene lost 1 base and the J gene lost 4 bases, with 11 bases spanning the gap. This CDR3 is 15 amino acids long. Here the CDR3 reads CASSQVGEGYNEQFF. CDR3 in DNA: TGTGCCAGCAGCCAAGTGGGAGAAGGGTACAATGAGCAGTTCTTC.

This clonotype was recorded many times. The chain combines TRBV20-1 with TRBJ2-7; 10 bases are a match to TRBD1. V lost 0 bases, J lost 4 bases, and 3 bases stayed unmatched. The CDR3 is 14 residues long. CDR1 and CDR2 (germline): DFQATT, SNEGSKA (reference sequence). The CDR3 DNA sequence: TGCAGTGCTAGAGATGGGACAGGGGCTTACGAGCAGTACTTC. Its protein product is CSARDGTGAYEQYF.

The rearrangement uses TRBV28 and TRBJ2-7; 11 bases map to TRBD2. The V and J ends lost 3 bases and 0 bases, in that order; junction bases with no gene match: 1. Germline V CDR1 and CDR2: MDHEN, SYDVKM. This CDR3 is 15 amino acids long. The CDR3 DNA reads as TGTGCCAGCAGTTTGACTAGCGGGGTCTCCTACGAGCAGTACTTC. This translates into CASSLTSGVSYEQYF.

This clonotype has at least ten counts. The chain has TRBV3-1 and TRBJ1-1; D gene ambiguous. V lost 5 bases and J lost 0, with 4 bases in between. The germline CDR1 and CDR2 sequences are LGHDT and YNNKEL (reference sequence). The CDR3 runs to 12 residues. The CDR3 protein is CASSYMNTEAFF. The CDR3 region has the DNA TGTGCCAGCAGCTACATGAACACTGAAGCTTTCTTT.

This clonotype was counted ten times or more. CDR3 in DNA: TGTGCCAGCAGCTTACCGGGACTAGGGTTCAATGAGCAGTTCTTC. Its protein is CASSLPGLGFNEQFF. V usage is TRBV7-9 and J usage is TRBJ2-1; the match to TRBD2 covers 8 bases. This CDR3 contains 15 residues. CDR1 SEHNR and CDR2 FQNEAQ come from the germline V gene (reference sequence). Unmatched junction bases numbered 6, after V lost 2 bases and J lost 6 bases.

The chain has TRBV2 and TRBJ1-4; 8 bases match TRBD1. From germline, CDR1 is SNHLY and CDR2 FYNNEI. The CDR3 has 15 amino acids. V lost 6 bases to trimming and J lost 8 bases; unmatched junction nucleotides: 11. CDR3 DNA sequence: TGTGCCAGCAGGCACCGGGACAGGAGCGAGGAAAAACTGTTTTTT. Its protein product is CASRHRDRSEEKLFF.

The rearrangement joins TRBV29-1 to TRBJ2-1, with D perhaps TRBD1 (6 bases). V was shortened by 2 bases and J by 7 bases, with 21 bases between the two germline ends. CDR3 length: 16 amino acids. Germline lookup yields CDR1 SQVTM and CDR2 ANQGSEA. CDR3 sequence: CSVEIPPGAPGNEQFF. Written as DNA, the CDR3 is TGCAGCGTTGAAATTCCCCCAGGGGCGCCGGGGAATGAGCAGTTCTTC.

There are many counts of this clonotype. The chain recombines TRBV3-1 with TRBJ2-1, with no clear D. Germline V gene sequence: CDR1 LGHDT, CDR2 YNNKEL (reference sequence). Trimming took 4 bases from V and 4 from J, leaving 11 bases between them. The length of the CDR3 is 14 residues. The CDR3 DNA reads TGTGCCAGCAGCCCAAATTTCGGGTACAATGAGCAGTTCTTC. This gives the protein CASSPNFGYNEQFF.

This clonotype has ten or more counts. This chain links TRBV28 with TRBJ1-1; TRBD1 matches 9 bases. Per germline, CDR1 MDHEN and CDR2 SYDVKM. V lost 2 bases, J lost 10 bases, and 5 bases stayed unmatched. This CDR3 has 13 residues. CDR3 in amino acids: CASSLNTGGRAFF. The DNA of the CDR3 is TGTGCCAGCAGTTTAAACACAGGGGGCCGAGCTTTCTTT. Combining the CDR3 with reference TRBV28 and TRBJ1-1 gives the whole variable domain DVKVTQSSRYLVKRTGEKVFLECVQDMDHENMFWYRQDPGLGLRLIYFSYDVKMKEKGDIPEGYSVSREKKERFSLILESASTNQTSMYLCASSLNTGGRAFFGQGTRLTVV.

This clonotype came up a few times. V and J are TRBV6-1 and TRBJ2-7, with 11 bases that match TRBD2. Germline V gives CDR1 MNHNS, CDR2 SASEGT. The CDR3 extends over 15 amino acids. V lost 5 bases, J lost 5 bases, and 8 bases stayed unmatched. This CDR3 is CASSMLAGGFDEQYF. The CDR3 coding sequence is TGTGCCAGCAGTATGCTAGCGGGAGGTTTCGACGAGCAGTACTTC.

Many counts were recorded for this clonotype. V is TRBV6-5 and J is TRBJ2-2; D remains ambiguous. V lost 0 bases to trimming and J lost 4 bases, with 6 bases between them. The CDR3 has 14 residues. Germline-derived CDR1 and CDR2 are MNHEY and SVGAGI. CDR3 amino acids: CASSYSSPTGELFF. CDR3 coding DNA: TGTGCCAGCAGTTACTCGTCCCCCACCGGGGAGCTGTTTTTT.

This CDR3 reads CAIKRGQGTEAFF. CDR3 bases: TGTGCCATCAAGAGGGGGCAAGGCACTGAAGCTTTCTTT. The chain uses TRBV10-3 and TRBJ1-1; 7 bases fit TRBD1. V trimming: 7 bases; J trimming: 4 bases; junction bases outside the gene matches: 6. The CDR3 is 13 residues long. Germline CDR1 is ENHRY and CDR2 is SYGVKD.

This clonotype was recorded many times. The V call is TRBV7-8, the J call TRBJ2-7, with unresolved D. The CDR3 runs to 14 residues. Germline V lookup: CDR1 SGHVS, CDR2 FQNEAQ. The V gene lost 3 bases and the J gene lost 1 base, with 10 bases spanning the gap. The CDR3: CASSFADWSYEQYF. The CDR3 bases are TGTGCCAGCAGCTTTGCAGATTGGTCCTACGAGCAGTACTTC.

This clonotype was counted many times. The gene calls are TRBV5-1 and TRBJ2-7, with D tentatively TRBD1 (6 bases). V shed 4 bases and J shed 5 bases, with 16 bases lying between them. Germline V CDR1 and CDR2: SGHRS, YFSETQ. The CDR3 extends over 14 amino acids. CDR3 region: CASSAKRTGNEQYF. The CDR3 bases are TGCGCCAGCAGCGCTAAACGTACAGGGAACGAGCAGTACTTC.

V is TRBV7-3 and J is TRBJ2-3; 7 nucleotides match TRBD2. The CDR3 covers 14 residues. With 1 base clipped from V and 5 bases from J, the junction kept 3 bases outside the gene matches. Germline assignment: CDR1 SGHTA and CDR2 FQGTGA. The CDR3 sequence is CASSLRWGGDTQYF. The CDR3 nucleotides read TGTGCCAGCAGCTTAAGATGGGGGGGAGATACGCAGTATTTT. Variable domain in full (rest from reference TRBV7-3 and TRBJ2-3): GAGVSQTPSNKVTEKGKYVELRCDPISGHTALYWYRQSLGQGPEFLIYFQGTGAADDSGLPNDRFFAVRPEGSVSTLKIQRTERGDSAVYLCASSLRWGGDTQYFGPGTRLTVL.